This entry concerns a single T cell receptor beta chain. Primers used in a second PCR of about 7 to 11 cycles were a sample-barcoded 5' primer and a J-beta primer mix. Each CDR3 protein is one row after TCRdb ran MiXCR on the 5' RACE reads. The sample shows 2 million or so distinct CDR3 sequences, approximately 50% of them seen only once. Roughly 10 milliliters of peripheral blood were drawn from each donor into EDTA-treated tubes. Isolating PBMCs gave at least 7 million of these cells per sample. The sample is drawn from a study of blood T cells in healthy people across ages. Turning to the study itself: Template switching captured about one barcoded beta molecule per two T cells.

The TCR originated in a woman between 40 and 55 years old in good health. What was sequenced was blood.

The CDR3, as DNA: TGTGCCAGCAGTTACCCTAAACCAACAGGGTTGGTGATCCAAGAGACCCAGTACTTC. Translated, it gives CASSYPKPTGLVIQETQYF. V is TRBV6-2 or TRBV6-3 and J is TRBJ2-5, with a weak D call TRBD1 (6 bases). Looked up from germline, CDR1 is MNHEY and CDR2 is SVGEGT. The CDR3 contains 19 residues. V was clipped by 2 bases and J by 1 base, with 23 bases between them.